The rows below give T cell receptor beta chains drawn from one sample of a study of blood T cell repertoires in COVID-19. Generated by immunoSEQ multiplex PCR, the TCRdb table keeps only in-frame clones and is missing some. The sample has under 85,000 clones, 65% to 85% seen once. Sample: peripheral blood. These receptors all come from a man aged 55 to 69 with active or convalescent COVID-19. Each CDR3 is given with its conserved first and last residue. The D gene is left open where the match is weak. For some rows the clone size is stated as once, few or many, or as a class when expanded; others skip it.

v_gene,abundance,d_gene,j_gene,CDR3nt,CDR3aa
TRBV19,.,TRBD2,TRBJ2-1,TGTGCCAGTAGTACGACTAGCGGGGGGGCTCATGAGCAGTTCTTC,CASSTTSGGAHEQFF
TRBV7-9,.,TRBD1,TRBJ2-7,TGTGCCAGCAGCCCCGTGGACAGGGGGCCGTACGAGCAGTACTTC,CASSPVDRGPYEQYF
TRBV2,once,.,TRBJ1-6,TGTGCCAGCACCGAGGACAGTCCCTCTGTTTCACCCCTCCACTTT,CASTEDSPSVSPLHF
TRBV5-1,.,.,TRBJ1-2,TGCGCCAGCAGCACGGACTCAGGTTCCAACACCTTC,CASSTDSGSNTF
TRBV25-1,.,TRBD1,TRBJ2-3,TGTGCCAGCAGTGAAAGTAGGGACAGGGATGTAGATACGCAGTATTTT,CASSESRDRDVDTQYF
TRBV4-2,.,TRBD1,TRBJ2-3,TGTGCCAGCAGCCAAGATAGGGGAGACAGGGGTTATTTT,CASSQDRGDRGYF
TRBV19,.,TRBD1,TRBJ1-5,TGTGCCAGTAGTTGGGGGACAGGGGGCAAGAGTCAGCCCCAGCATTTT,CASSWGTGGKSQPQHF
TRBV7-2,.,TRBD2,TRBJ2-2,TGTGCCAGCAGCTTAGGCCCCCTGGGGGGGGCGAACACCGGGGAGCTGTTTTTT,CASSLGPLGGANTGELFF
TRBV12-3/TRBV12-4,.,.,TRBJ1-3,TGTGCCAGCAGCCTCGGGACTGGAAACACCATATATTTT,CASSLGTGNTIYF
TRBV6-1,.,TRBD1,TRBJ2-7,TGTGCCAGCAGTGAAGGGGCGGGACAGGTGTACGAGCAGTACTTC,CASSEGAGQVYEQYF
TRBV5-4,.,.,TRBJ1-6,TGTGCCAGCAGTTCGTCACAGGCCCTTAATTCACCCCTCCACTTT,CASSSSQALNSPLHF
TRBV2,once,.,TRBJ1-6,TGTGCCAGCAGTGAGAGGACAGTTTCTAATTCACCCCTCCACTTT,CASSERTVSNSPLHF
TRBV6-2/TRBV6-3,.,.,TRBJ2-1,TGTGCCAGCAGTTACTCGACAGCTAGTATCAATGAGCAGTTCTTC,CASSYSTASINEQFF
TRBV11-3,.,.,TRBJ2-2,TGTGCCAGCAGCTTAGCTCAGGGGCCAGCTTATCCCAGGGAGCTGTTTTTT,CASSLAQGPAYPRELFF
TRBV6-2/TRBV6-3,.,.,TRBJ2-3,TGTGCCAGCAGCAGCGGATCTAGCACAGATACGCAGTATTTT,CASSSGSSTDTQYF
TRBV24-1,once,TRBD1,TRBJ1-5,TGTGCCACCAGCTACCGGGACAGGGAAAGTCAGCCCCAGCATTTT,CATSYRDRESQPQHF
TRBV14,.,.,TRBJ2-5,TGTGCCAGCAGCCAAGTCTGGACCCAGTACTTC,CASSQVWTQYF
TRBV2,few,.,TRBJ2-4,TGTGCCACGGTACCTGTAGCCAAAAACATTCAGTACTTC,CATVPVAKNIQYF
TRBV29-1,.,.,TRBJ1-1,TGCAGCGTTGAGGGAGTCGGGAACACTGAAGCTTTCTTT,CSVEGVGNTEAFF
TRBV11-2,once,TRBD1,TRBJ2-7,TGTGCCAGCAGCCGGGACAGGGCTGTCCACGAGCAGTACTTC,CASSRDRAVHEQYF
TRBV25-1,once,TRBD1,TRBJ1-4,TGTGCCAGCGGCGGGAGGACAGGAACTAATGAAAAACTGTTTTTT,CASGGRTGTNEKLFF
TRBV5-5,.,.,TRBJ2-7,TGTGCCAGCAGCATCACAGGGTCCTACGAGCAGTACTTC,CASSITGSYEQYF
TRBV5-1,.,TRBD1,TRBJ1-5,TGCGCCAGCAGCCGGACAGGGTTAGACGGCAATCAGCCCCAGCATTTT,CASSRTGLDGNQPQHF
TRBV27,.,.,TRBJ2-5,TGTGCCAGCAGTTTATCCCGGGGAGAGACCCAGTACTTC,CASSLSRGETQYF
TRBV7-9,.,TRBD1,TRBJ2-3,TGTGCCAGCAGCTTAGGTGCAGGGGGCCTCTCAACAGATACGCAGTATTTT,CASSLGAGGLSTDTQYF
TRBV14,.,.,TRBJ1-1,TGTGCCAGCAGCCAAGATCTAAATTCGAGGCAGGCTTTCTTT,CASSQDLNSRQAFF
TRBV19,.,.,TRBJ2-1,TGTGCCAGTAGTATTTCGCAGGGTGCCTACAATGAGCAGTTCTTC,CASSISQGAYNEQFF
TRBV4-1,.,TRBD1,TRBJ2-7,TGCGCCAGCAGACCCTGGACAGGGGACTCCTACGAGCAGTACTTC,CASRPWTGDSYEQYF
TRBV19,.,.,TRBJ1-4,TGTGCCAGTAGTATTTCAGCGGGGGAAAAACTGTTTTTT,CASSISAGEKLFF
TRBV28,.,TRBD1,TRBJ1-5,TGTGCCAGCGCGGGACAGGACAATCAGCCCCAGCATTTT,CASAGQDNQPQHF
TRBV12-3/TRBV12-4,.,.,TRBJ1-2,TGTGCCAGCAGTTCGCAGGGGCTGGATGGCTACACCTTC,CASSSQGLDGYTF
TRBV7-2,.,TRBD2,TRBJ2-3,TGTGCCAGCAGCTTAGGACTAGCGGGCACAGATACGCAGTATTTT,CASSLGLAGTDTQYF
TRBV5-4,few,TRBD1,TRBJ1-1,TGTGCCAGCAGCTTGTGGGAAGGGACAGGTGAAGCTTTCTTT,CASSLWEGTGEAFF
TRBV2,few,.,TRBJ2-1,TGTGCCAGCAGTGAGTTAGCGAGTGAGCAGTTCTTC,CASSELASEQFF
TRBV7-2,.,TRBD1,TRBJ1-1,TGTGCCAGCAGCTTAGCGGAGGGGGCCCTTGAAGCTTTCTTT,CASSLAEGALEAFF
TRBV5-1,.,TRBD1,TRBJ2-3,TGCGCCAGCAGCTTGGCCGACAGGGGATACACAGATACGCAGTATTTT,CASSLADRGYTDTQYF
TRBV10-3,.,TRBD1,TRBJ2-2,TGTGCCATCAGCCCGGGACAGGGTGGCACCGGGGAGCTGTTTTTT,CAISPGQGGTGELFF
TRBV18,.,TRBD1,TRBJ1-5,TGTGCCAGCTCGGGCCAAGGGGGCGCGAACAATCAGCCCCAGCATTTT,CASSGQGGANNQPQHF
TRBV6-5,few,TRBD1,TRBJ2-5,TGTGCCAGCAGGGGGGACAGGGGACGGGAGACCCAGTACTTC,CASRGDRGRETQYF
TRBV7-8,few,TRBD1,TRBJ1-1,TGTGCCAGCAGCTTAACCCGGGACAGCGCTGAAGCTTTCTTT,CASSLTRDSAEAFF
TRBV9,.,.,TRBJ2-7,TGTGCCAGCAGCGTAGGAGGGCTAGGGACCTACGAGCAGTACTTC,CASSVGGLGTYEQYF
TRBV7-7,.,.,TRBJ1-5,TGTGCTAGCAGCTTTGGGCCGGACGACAGCCGGCCTTTTCGCAATCAGCCCCAGCATTTT,CASSFGPDDSRPFRNQPQHF
TRBV29-1,.,.,TRBJ2-5,TGCAGCGTTGAGACCGAGGGAGAGACCCAGTACTTC,CSVETEGETQYF
TRBV11-2,.,.,TRBJ2-3,TGTGCCAGCAGCTTAGAGGGGACACGGAGCACAGATACGCAGTATTTT,CASSLEGTRSTDTQYF
TRBV7-9,few,.,TRBJ1-4,TGTGCCAGCAGCGTGGGGGAGGCTAATGAAAAACTGTTTTTT,CASSVGEANEKLFF
TRBV19,.,.,TRBJ2-3,TGTGCCAGTAGTCTATTCACGGATACGCAGTATTTT,CASSLFTDTQYF